Following are 6 T cell receptor beta chains from one sample sequenced in a study of metastatic and nonmetastatic thyroid tumors. TCRdb re-called clones via MiXCR from the PCR reads. The table includes tens of thousands of clones, 15% to 17% detected once. No patient received treatment before thyroid surgery. Material for sequencing was blood. Source of these receptors: a female donor with papillary thyroid cancer or a benign thyroid nodule (not recorded which). Some clones in this sample may be carry-over from other donors' samples.

This clone has a count of ten or more. V usage is TRBV19 and J usage is TRBJ2-7, with D hard to call. CDR1 and CDR2 (germline): LNHDA, SQIVND (reference sequence). The CDR3 has 14 residues. Trimming removed 5 bases at V and 2 bases at J, with 13 bases between. CDR3 in DNA: TGTGCCAGTAGTTCGGACCAACCCCCCTACGAGCAGTACTTC. Translation gives CASSSDQPPYEQYF.

This clone has ten or more counts. The J gene is TRBJ1-4, the V gene TRBV4-3; 10 nucleotides agree with TRBD1. The CDR3 contains 17 residues. J gave up 5 bases and V 0 bases, and 6 bases lay outside the gene matches. CDR1 and CDR2 from the germline V gene are LGHNA and YSLEER. The CDR3 is CASSQDGGTGVNEKLFF. CDR3 DNA: TGCGCCAGCAGCCAAGACGGGGGGACAGGGGTGAATGAAAAACTGTTTTTT.

This clone has ten or more counts. This rearrangement joins TRBV12-3 or TRBV12-4 to TRBJ2-7, with D possibly TRBD1 on 6 matching bases. There are 14 residues in the CDR3. Trimming stripped 6 bases from V and 5 bases from J, with 17 bases between. In DNA, the CDR3 is TGTGCCAGCAGGGAAAAACAGGGTACCCACGAGCAGTACTTC. It yields the protein CASREKQGTHEQYF.

This clone was picked up many times. The DNA for the CDR3 is TGCAGTGCTAGAATAGGGAGCCCGTCGGACAATGAGCAGTTCTTC. Its protein product is CSARIGSPSDNEQFF. J is TRBJ2-1 and V is TRBV20-1, with a possible D match to TRBD2 (5 bases). The CDR3 runs 15 residues. Germline V gene lookup returns CDR1 DFQATT and CDR2 SNEGSKA (reference sequence). V was trimmed by 2 bases and J by 5 bases, leaving 16 bases between them.

In this sample, this clone turned up a few times. The V gene is TRBV6-5, the J gene TRBJ1-4; 7 bases fit TRBD1. Trimming removed 0 bases from V and 5 bases from J; junction bases left unmatched: 3. The CDR3 totals 15 residues. Per germline, CDR1 MNHEY and CDR2 SVGAGI. The CDR3 DNA sequence: TGTGCCAGCAGTTACTCCGAACAGGGGAATGAAAAACTGTTTTTT. Encoded protein: CASSYSEQGNEKLFF.

The table lists this clone with a few counts. The genes are TRBV19 and TRBJ2-5; TRBD1 is a possible D gene (5 bases). The CDR3 is 13 residues long. Trimming removed 9 bases at V and 5 bases at J, with 16 bases between. Germline CDR1 reads LNHDA; CDR2 reads SQIVND (reference sequence). Written as DNA, the CDR3 is TGTGCCAGCGCGTGGGGCCTCCGGGAGACCCAGTACTTC. This translates into CASAWGLRETQYF.